The 15 T cell receptor beta chains below were found in one sample sequenced in a study of lymphopenia after photon versus proton radiotherapy. Clones were read by immunoSEQ multiplex PCR, and TCRdb kept only the in-frame ones, dropping some. Of 150,000 to 200,000 clones in the sample, roughly nine tenths were seen once. Sequences were derived from peripheral blood, sampled from a patient treated with photon-based radiotherapy. Source of these receptors: a man aged 45-65 years with gastric cancer.

This clone was seen only once. The J gene is TRBJ1-5, the V gene TRBV19, with a tentative D call TRBD1 (5 bases). This CDR3 is 15 amino acids long. V lost 3 bases, J lost 6 bases, and 15 bases lay in between. Germline loops: CDR1 LNHDA, CDR2 SQIVND (reference sequence). As DNA, the CDR3 is TGTGCCAGTAGTATCAGAGGACCTCAGGGTCAGCCCCAGCATTTT. Translating it yields CASSIRGPQGQPQHF. Variable domain in full (rest from reference TRBV19 and TRBJ1-5): DGGITQSPKYLFRKEGQNVTLSCEQNLNHDAMYWYRQDPGQGLRLIYYSQIVNDFQKGDIAEGYSVSREKKESFPLTVTSAQKNPTAFYLCASSIRGPQGQPQHFGDGTRLSIL.

The gene calls are TRBV19 and TRBJ2-3; D perhaps matches TRBD2 (5 bases). This CDR3 region has 16 residues. Per the germline V gene, CDR1 is LNHDA and CDR2 is SQIVND (reference sequence). V lost 5 bases to trimming and J lost 3 bases, with 18 bases between them. This CDR3 reads CASSEDDYRKTDTQYF. CDR3 in DNA: TGTGCCAGTAGTGAAGATGACTACCGAAAAACAGATACGCAGTATTTT.

The chain combines TRBV2 with TRBJ2-7, with D tentatively TRBD1 or TRBD2 (5 bases each). Germline assignment: CDR1 SNHLY and CDR2 FYNNEI. With 2 bases removed from V and 7 bases from J, the gap between germline ends came to 18 bases. This CDR3 has 15 amino acids. The CDR3 reads CASSERQGESGEQYF. The DNA for the CDR3 is TGTGCCAGCAGTGAAAGGCAGGGAGAATCGGGTGAGCAGTACTTC.

This clone has just a few counts. The gene calls are TRBV11-1 and TRBJ1-3; D call uncertain. The CDR3 spans 13 residues. The germline gives CDR1 SGHAT, CDR2 FQDESV (reference sequence). The V end lost 4 bases, the J end lost 2 bases, and 6 bases lay between the germline ends. CDR3: CASSSDAGNTIYF. CDR3 DNA sequence: TGTGCCAGCAGCTCGGACGCTGGAAACACCATATATTTT. Full variable domain (missing parts from reference TRBV11-1 and TRBJ1-3): EAEVAQSPRYKITEKSQAVAFWCDPISGHATLYWYRQILGQGPELLVQFQDESVVDDSQLPKDRFSAERLKGVDSTLKIQPAELGDSAMYLCASSSDAGNTIYFGEGSWLTVV.

The chain joins TRBV6-8 to TRBJ1-5, with D hard to call. Germline CDR1 and CDR2: MNHGY and SAAAGT. The CDR3 runs 15 residues. V was trimmed by 8 bases and J by 0 bases, leaving 14 bases between them. The CDR3 loop is CASLTTWYSNQPQHF. In nucleotides, the CDR3 is TGTGCCAGCCTTACTACCTGGTATAGCAATCAGCCCCAGCATTTT.

The genes are TRBV27 and TRBJ1-1; D uncertain. The CDR3 has 14 residues. CDR1 is MNHEY and CDR2 is SMNVEV in the germline V gene (reference sequence). Trimming pared 5 bases from V and 7 bases from J, leaving 17 bases between. This CDR3 is CASSPSVGLVEAFF. In DNA, the CDR3 is TGTGCCAGCAGTCCCTCGGTTGGGCTCGTTGAAGCTTTCTTT.

This chain uses TRBV10-1 with TRBJ1-1; D possibly corresponds to TRBD1 (6 bases). The CDR3 has 14 residues. V was shortened by 0 bases and J by 4 bases, with 9 bases between the two germline ends. Germline values: CDR1 WNHNN, CDR2 SYGVQD (reference sequence). The CDR3: CASSESGGGTEAFF. The CDR3 DNA reads as TGCGCCAGCAGTGAGTCCGGGGGCGGCACTGAAGCTTTCTTT.

Only one count was recorded for this clone. The rearrangement links TRBV5-6 to TRBJ1-1, with D perhaps TRBD1 (6 bases). Trimming removed 5 bases from V and 0 bases from J, with 8 bases in between. The CDR3 sequence is 13 residues long. Germline values: CDR1 SGHDT, CDR2 YYEEEE. The CDR3 DNA follows: TGTGCCAGCAGGACAGGCATGAACACTGAAGCTTTCTTT. Amino acids: CASRTGMNTEAFF.

The gene calls are TRBV30 and TRBJ2-3; tentative D call: TRBD2 (6 bases). The germline V gene encodes CDR1 GTSNPN and CDR2 SVGIG (reference sequence). The CDR3 is made up of 15 amino acids. V was shortened by 0 bases and J by 2 bases, with 12 bases between the two germline ends. The CDR3 sequence is CAWSVGRRVTDTQYF. CDR3 sequence (DNA): TGTGCCTGGAGTGTAGGGCGGAGGGTCACAGATACGCAGTATTTT.

The rearrangement joins TRBV19 to TRBJ2-7; maybe TRBD1 (5 bases). Germline CDR1 LNHDA, CDR2 SQIVND (reference sequence). Trimming removed 6 bases at V and 0 bases at J, with 6 bases between. CDR3 size: 12 residues. The CDR3 protein is CASSDSSYEQYF. The CDR3 DNA is TGTGCCAGTAGCGACAGCTCCTACGAGCAGTACTTC. Looking up the rest from reference TRBV19 and TRBJ2-7 gives the full variable domain: DGGITQSPKYLFRKEGQNVTLSCEQNLNHDAMYWYRQDPGQGLRLIYYSQIVNDFQKGDIAEGYSVSREKKESFPLTVTSAQKNPTAFYLCASSDSSYEQYFGPGTRLTVT.

This chain links TRBV10-1 with TRBJ2-7; 7 nucleotides line up with TRBD2. The CDR3 contains 13 residues. The ends lost 2 bases at V and 6 bases at J; junction bases unmatched: 4. From germline, CDR1 is WNHNN and CDR2 SYGVQD (reference sequence). CDR3 sequence (DNA): TGCGCCAGCAGTGAGGCGGGAGTTCGCGAGCAGTACTTC. Translation: CASSEAGVREQYF.

The genes are TRBV9 and TRBJ2-3; weak D call: TRBD2 (5 bases). Trimming stripped 6 bases from V and 2 bases from J, with 7 bases between. The CDR3 loop spans 12 amino acids. Looked up from germline, CDR1 is SGDLS and CDR2 is YYNGEE. This CDR3 is CASNSDTDTQYF. DNA for the CDR3: TGTGCCAGCAATAGCGACACAGATACGCAGTATTTT.

The gene calls are TRBV5-4 and TRBJ1-5; D is unresolved. Germline assignment: CDR1 SGHNT and CDR2 YYREEE (reference sequence). V was cut by 3 bases and J by 4 bases, with 8 bases left in between. This CDR3 region has 13 residues. This CDR3 is CASSWGANQPQHF. CDR3 DNA sequence: TGTGCCAGCAGCTGGGGAGCGAATCAGCCCCAGCATTTT.

The sample holds a few counts of this clone. The chain joins TRBV6-4 to TRBJ2-3; 10 bases line up with TRBD2. The CDR3 spans 14 residues. The V gene's germline CDR1 is MRHNA and CDR2 SNTAGT. The junction had 3 bases not matched to a gene; V was cut back by 4 bases and J by 5 bases. The CDR3 reads CASSVQREGDTQYF. CDR3 bases: TGTGCCAGCAGTGTACAGCGGGAGGGAGATACGCAGTATTTT.

This chain joins TRBV27 and TRBJ2-5, with D unclear. Germline loops: CDR1 MNHEY, CDR2 SMNVEV (reference sequence). The CDR3 covers 16 residues. V was cut by 5 bases and J by 4 bases, with 20 bases left in between. The CDR3 reads CASSLRNRQSGETQYF. The CDR3 DNA is TGTGCCAGCAGTCTGAGAAACCGTCAGAGTGGAGAGACCCAGTACTTC.